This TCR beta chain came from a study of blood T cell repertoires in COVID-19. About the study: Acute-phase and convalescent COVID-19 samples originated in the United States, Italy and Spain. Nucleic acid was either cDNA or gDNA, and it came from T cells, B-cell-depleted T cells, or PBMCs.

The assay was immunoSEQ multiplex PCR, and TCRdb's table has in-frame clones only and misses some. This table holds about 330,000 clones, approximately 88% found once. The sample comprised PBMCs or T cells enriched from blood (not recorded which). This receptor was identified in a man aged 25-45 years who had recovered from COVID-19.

The CDR3 DNA follows: TGTGCCAGCAGTGGGGGACAGGGGGAAAAACTGTTTTTT. This translates into CASSGGQGEKLFF. The rearrangement uses TRBV2 and TRBJ1-4; 10 nucleotides align to TRBD1. Germline V gives CDR1 SNHLY, CDR2 FYNNEI. The CDR3 length is 13 residues. Trimming at V came to 4 bases and at J to 8 bases, leaving 1 base not matched to a gene.